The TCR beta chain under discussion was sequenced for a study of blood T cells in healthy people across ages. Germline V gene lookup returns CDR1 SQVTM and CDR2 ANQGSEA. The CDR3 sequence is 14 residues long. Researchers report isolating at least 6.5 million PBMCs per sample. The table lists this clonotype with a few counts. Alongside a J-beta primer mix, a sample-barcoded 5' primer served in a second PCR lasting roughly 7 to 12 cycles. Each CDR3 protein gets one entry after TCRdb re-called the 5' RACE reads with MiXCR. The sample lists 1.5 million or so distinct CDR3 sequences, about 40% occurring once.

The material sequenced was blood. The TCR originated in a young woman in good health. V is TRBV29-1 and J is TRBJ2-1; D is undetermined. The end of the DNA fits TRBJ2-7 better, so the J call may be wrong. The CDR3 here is CSVLNTVSYNEQYF. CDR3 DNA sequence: TGCAGCGTTCTTAATACTGTATCCTACAATGAGCAGTACTTC.